This T cell receptor (beta chain) was recovered during a study of lymphopenia after photon versus proton radiotherapy. General study findings and limits: After lymphocyte nadir, photon-treated repertoires showed oligoclonal expansion, especially CD8+ Temra. Proton therapy kept repertoires fairly stable, unlike photons, which gained effector/memory cells.

Method: immunoSEQ multiplex PCR; TCRdb's copy keeps in-frame clones and lacks some. Seen here are tens of thousands of clones, approximately 92% observed once, and the top ten hold around 17%. Concerning this clone: Antigen unknown.

Germline CDR1 is MDHEN and CDR2 is SYDVKM. With V trimmed by 6 bases and J by 1 base, 4 bases remained unmatched. The CDR3 sequence is 14 residues long. The rearrangement joins TRBV28 to TRBJ2-7; TRBD2 aligns across 9 bases. This TCR derives from a middle-aged woman with cholangiocarcinoma. Sequences were derived from peripheral blood, sampled from a patient treated with photon-based radiotherapy. CDR3: CASSRLAVSYEQYF. The CDR3 DNA sequence: TGTGCCAGCAGCAGACTAGCGGTATCCTACGAGCAGTACTTC.